This T cell receptor beta chain was obtained from a study of regulatory T cells in long-lasting Graves disease. Arm-PCR of CDR3 regions and iRepertoire HTBI primers were the basis on which TCR beta libraries were built. Each CDR3 protein is one row after TCRdb ran MiXCR on the multiplex PCR reads. The sample lists around 480,000 distinct CDR3 sequences, roughly a sixth occurring once. Regarding time point: newly diagnosed GD, antithyroid drugs for less than 3 months. PBMC-derived RNA was used for the TCR library. The patients were enrolled through endocrinology in Xi'an, China. This clonotype was recorded many times. V dropped 3 bases and J dropped 3 bases, with 9 bases sitting between them. The CDR3 is 13 residues long. These data also formed part of another study, on T cells in Graves' hyperthyroidism and ophthalmopathy. That source adds: An absence of ophthalmopathy progression within 18 months meant stable Graves' hyperthyroidism. TCR CDR3 underwent first-round RT-PCR with the HTBI primer set. For ophthalmopathy, model prediction preceded onset by a median around six months.

The sample was peripheral blood mononuclear cells (PBMCs), taken at new diagnosis, from a patient treated with antithyroid drugs. The source is a woman aged 40-65 years with Graves disease. This chain links TRBV12-3 or TRBV12-4 with TRBJ2-7; D remains ambiguous. Here the CDR3 reads CASSLNRNYEQYF. The DNA of the CDR3 is TGTGCCAGCAGTTTGAACAGAAACTACGAGCAGTACTTC.